The 8 T cell receptor beta chains presented below share a single source sample, sequenced in a study of cytomegalovirus exposure and HLA in healthy donors. Both 60 Vbeta primers and 13 Jbeta primers went into the PCR. The protocol was immunoSEQ multiplex PCR, while the TCRdb copy is restricted to in-frame clones and leaves out a portion. The sample consists of around 150,000 clones, 65% to 80% of them appearing once. The sequenced sample consisted of PBMCs. The receptors derive from a man in his forties in good health and CMV-seropositive.

The J gene is TRBJ1-1, the V gene TRBV6-5; possible D gene TRBD1, 5 bases. In germline, CDR1 is MNHEY, CDR2 SVGAGI. This CDR3 region has 14 residues. The V and J ends lost 7 bases and 11 bases respectively, with 23 bases between them. Here the CDR3 reads CASTRRGLESTAFF. The CDR3 DNA is TGTGCCAGCACCAGGCGGGGACTCGAAAGCACGGCTTTCTTT.

V is TRBV29-1 and J is TRBJ2-7, with 8 bases aligning to TRBD2. The V segment lost 3 bases and the J segment 0 bases; nucleotides outside the gene matches: 10. Germline V gene sequence: CDR1 SQVTM, CDR2 ANQGSEA. The CDR3 covers 16 residues. CDR3 loop: CSVETILAGASYEQYF. The CDR3 nucleotides read TGCAGCGTTGAGACCATCCTAGCGGGTGCCTCCTACGAGCAGTACTTC.

The chain recombines TRBV5-1 with TRBJ2-5; possible D gene TRBD1, 5 bases. The CDR3 length is 15 residues. Trimming cost V 0 bases and J 2 bases, with 11 bases left between them. The germline V gene encodes CDR1 SGHRS and CDR2 YFSETQ. The CDR3 nucleotides read TGCGCCAGCAGCTTGGCGGCAGGGTGGCAAGAGACCCAGTACTTC. This translates into CASSLAAGWQETQYF.

This rearrangement joins TRBV19 to TRBJ2-1; D might be TRBD2 (5 bases). V lost 7 bases and J lost 0, with 13 bases in between. Germline values: CDR1 LNHDA, CDR2 SQIVND (reference sequence). The CDR3 is 15 residues long. The DNA for the CDR3 is TGTGCCAGTACCCCGACTACCAACTCCTACAATGAGCAGTTCTTC. Protein product: CASTPTTNSYNEQFF.

J is TRBJ1-1 and V is TRBV14, with D unclear. CDR3 size: 21 residues. Germline-derived CDR1 and CDR2 are SGHDN and FVKESK. Deletions cut 2 bases from V and 0 bases from J, with 28 bases between. CDR3 protein: CASSQLPYTGLVLLMNTEAFF. The CDR3 region has the DNA TGTGCCAGCAGCCAACTTCCTTACACTGGACTCGTCCTCTTAATGAACACTGAAGCTTTCTTT.

This sequence joins TRBV6-5 and TRBJ1-1, with D possibly being TRBD1 (5 bases). Trimming took 2 bases from V and 7 from J, leaving 11 bases between them. CDR3 length: 13 amino acids. CDR1 is MNHEY and CDR2 is SVGAGI in the germline V gene. This chain's CDR3 is CASSYQGFGEAFF. DNA of the CDR3: TGTGCCAGCAGTTACCAGGGTTTTGGTGAAGCTTTCTTT.

The chain combines TRBV4-1 with TRBJ2-1; 7 nucleotides match TRBD2. CDR1 and CDR2 (germline): MGHRA, YSYEKL. J gave up 4 bases and V 1 base, and 4 bases lay outside the gene matches. CDR3 length: 15 residues. As DNA, the CDR3 is TGCGCCAGCAGCCAAGGCGGGAGACCATACAATGAGCAGTTCTTC. This sequence encodes CASSQGGRPYNEQFF.

V is TRBV28 and J is TRBJ2-1; TRBD2 matches at 13 bases. Germline V gene data show CDR1 as MDHEN and CDR2 as SYDVKM. The CDR3 has 15 amino acids. After removal of 4 bases from V and 6 bases from J, the junction contained 3 bases not matched to a gene. CDR3 amino acids: CASSYGTSGVNEQFF. DNA for the CDR3: TGTGCCAGCAGTTACGGGACTAGCGGGGTCAATGAGCAGTTCTTC.